These T cell receptor beta chains were read from a single sample in a study of T-cell memory formation after mild COVID-19. MiXCR was run by TCRdb on the 5' RACE reads, yielding one entry per CDR3 protein. The table records about 90,000 distinct CDR3 sequences, about an eighth of them present only once. The specimen was PBMCs or a T cell subset sorted from them (not recorded which). These receptors all come from an adult woman who had mild COVID-19 (a few samples of this study predate the infection). Cell type and time point are not known. Each CDR3 is given with its conserved first and last residue. D genes are given only for firm matches. Not every row has a clone size; where given, it reads once, few, many or a size class.

>-|TRBV7-9|TRBJ2-7|many
TGTGCCAGCAGCTCGGGACCCCGCCTAGGGCAGTACTTC
CASSSGPRLGQYF
>TRBD1|TRBV9|TRBJ1-2|-
TGTGCCAGCAGGGACAGGGTTGACTATGGCTACACCTTC
CASRDRVDYGYTF
>-|TRBV12-3/TRBV12-4|TRBJ2-5|many
TGTGCCAGCAGCGTAGATGAGACCCAGTACTTC
CASSVDETQYF
>TRBD1|TRBV25-1|TRBJ2-2|-
TGTGCCAGCAGTGAGGGGATCGGGACAGGAAACACCGGGGAGCTGTTTTTT
CASSEGIGTGNTGELFF
>-|TRBV4-1|TRBJ2-7|few
TGCGCCAGCAGCCAAGGTCTGGAGTACGAGCAGTACTTC
CASSQGLEYEQYF
>TRBD2|TRBV12-3/TRBV12-4|TRBJ2-3|-
TGTGCCAGCACTTTAGCGGGGGGGGATACGCAGTATTTT
CASTLAGGDTQYF
>TRBD1|TRBV20-1|TRBJ1-1|-
TGCAGTGCTAGAGACCCCGGGACAGACTGGAACACTGAAGCTTTCTTT
CSARDPGTDWNTEAFF
>TRBD1|TRBV29-1|TRBJ2-7|-
TGCAGCGTTGGGCCCACAGGGGTCTCCTACGAGCAGTACTTC
CSVGPTGVSYEQYF
>TRBD1|TRBV6-1|TRBJ2-1|-
TGTGCCAGCAGTGAATTGGCGGGCAGGGGGCCGAACAATGAGCAGTTCTTC
CASSELAGRGPNNEQFF
>TRBD2|TRBV5-1|TRBJ2-1|-
TGCGCCAGCAGCTCAACACGCAGCGGGGGCAAGAGCTCCTACAATGAGCAGTTCTTC
CASSSTRSGGKSSYNEQFF
>-|TRBV27|TRBJ2-1|few
TGTGCCAGCAGTTTAGGGCCGGGGGCGAATGAGCAGTTCTTC
CASSLGPGANEQFF
>-|TRBV7-9|TRBJ2-7|few
TGTGCCAGCAGCTTAGAAGGGGGTCACGAGCAGTACTTC
CASSLEGGHEQYF
>-|TRBV4-1|TRBJ2-7|-
TGCGCCAGCAGCCATGGAGACAGTGGTCTCTACGAGCAGTACTTC
CASSHGDSGLYEQYF
>-|TRBV20-1|TRBJ2-1|-
TGCAGTGCTAGAGACTCGAGGGGGTCCTACAATGAGCAGTTCTTC
CSARDSRGSYNEQFF
>-|TRBV9|TRBJ2-1|-
TGTGCCAGCAGCGACAATAGCGTGTCCCACAATGAGCAGTTCTTC
CASSDNSVSHNEQFF
>TRBD2|TRBV2|TRBJ2-7|few
TGTGCCAGCCGTCTAGCGGGAGGAAAGTACGAGCAGTACTTC
CASRLAGGKYEQYF
>TRBD2|TRBV4-2|TRBJ2-5|many
TGTGCCAGCAGCCAAGATAGTCTAGCGGGGCCGGAGACCCAGTACTTC
CASSQDSLAGPETQYF